What follows are 10 T cell receptor beta chains derived from one specimen sequenced in a study of blood T cell repertoires in COVID-19. Sequenced by immunoSEQ multiplex PCR; TCRdb stores in-frame clones only, minus some. Among 65,000 to 85,000 clones listed, about four fifths were seen once. The specimen was peripheral blood. These receptors were obtained from a human donor in a cohort sampled during active COVID-19.

The CDR3 reads CATSGLWGGDYTF. The CDR3 DNA reads TGTGCCACCAGTGGCCTCTGGGGGGGAGACTACACCTTC. The chain carries TRBV24-1 and TRBJ1-2, with a tentative D call TRBD1 (5 bases). V was clipped by 5 bases and J by 10 bases, with 16 bases between them. The germline gives CDR1 KGHDR, CDR2 SFDVKD. This CDR3 is 13 amino acids long.

This chain links TRBV2 with TRBJ2-5, with TRBD2 identical over 16 bases. The CDR3 consists of 16 residues. Germline assignment: CDR1 SNHLY and CDR2 FYNNEI. V was pared by 6 bases and J by 3 bases, with 4 bases of the junction left unmatched. CDR3 nucleotide sequence: TGTGCCAGCAGCCCTGGGACTAGCGGGAGGGAAGAGACCCAGTACTTC. It is translated as CASSPGTSGREETQYF. The variable domain in full, completed from reference TRBV2 and TRBJ2-5, reads EPEVTQTPSHQVTQMGQEVILRCVPISNHLYFYWYRQILGQKVEFLVSFYNNEISEKSEIFDDQFSVERPDGSNFTLKIRSTKLEDSAMYFCASSPGTSGREETQYFGPGTRLLVL.

The chain joins TRBV5-1 to TRBJ1-5; possibly TRBD1 for D (5 bases). V shed 1 base and J shed 5 bases, with 28 bases lying between them. The CDR3 is made up of 20 amino acids. Germline V lookup: CDR1 SGHRS, CDR2 YFSETQ. Here the CDR3 reads CASSLSQGENWAGTDQPQHF. The CDR3 DNA is TGCGCCAGCAGCTTGTCCCAGGGTGAGAATTGGGCGGGAACGGATCAGCCCCAGCATTTT. Full variable domain (remainder filled in from reference TRBV5-1 and TRBJ1-5): KAGVTQTPRYLIKTRGQQVTLSCSPISGHRSVSWYQQTPGQGLQFLFEYFSETQRNKGNFPGRFSGRQFSNSRSEMNVSTLELGDSALYLCASSLSQGENWAGTDQPQHFGDGTRLSIL.

This clone was picked up one time. This chain joins TRBV9 and TRBJ2-2; 8 nucleotides align to TRBD1. Looked up from germline, CDR1 is SGDLS and CDR2 is YYNGEE. The CDR3 contains 17 residues. V gave up 3 bases and J gave up 2 bases; unmatched junction bases: 9. The CDR3 protein is CASSGPDRGGNTGELFF. DNA for the CDR3: TGTGCCAGCAGCGGCCCCGACAGGGGCGGAAACACCGGGGAGCTGTTTTTT.

The rearrangement links TRBV11-2 to TRBJ2-3; TRBD1 matches at 8 bases. The CDR3 extends over 16 amino acids. Germline lookup yields CDR1 SGHAT and CDR2 FQNNGV. V dropped 1 base and J dropped 0; count of bases not matched to a gene: 3. The CDR3 nucleotides are TGTGCCAGCAGCTTAGTGCGGACAGGGAGCACAGATACGCAGTATTTT. Its protein is CASSLVRTGSTDTQYF.

This chain joins TRBV4-2 and TRBJ2-5; tentative D call: TRBD1 (6 bases). V was pared by 1 base and J by 4 bases, with 16 bases between. Germline CDR1 is LGHNA and CDR2 is YNFKEQ. The CDR3 has 16 amino acids. CDR3 nucleotide sequence: TGTGCCAGCAGCCAAGGGGGTTACAGGGACCCAGAGACCCAGTACTTC. Encoded protein: CASSQGGYRDPETQYF.

CDR3 protein: CASTTGTVEGEAFF. CDR3 coding DNA: TGTGCCAGCACCACCGGGACAGTGGAGGGTGAAGCTTTCTTT. The rearrangement uses TRBV5-4 and TRBJ1-1; 7 bases are shared with TRBD1. The CDR3 loop spans 14 amino acids. Germline loops: CDR1 SGHNT, CDR2 YYREEE (reference sequence). V gave up 6 bases and J gave up 7 bases; unmatched junction bases: 12.

The V call is TRBV24-1, the J call TRBJ1-2; 7 nucleotides line up with TRBD1. V lost 0 bases, J lost 8 bases, and 11 bases stayed unmatched. CDR3 length: 16 residues. Germline CDR1 is KGHDR and CDR2 is SFDVKD. The CDR3 DNA reads TGTGCCACCAGTGATTTGTCCGGGACAGCCTCGCAGGGCTACACCTTC. Residues: CATSDLSGTASQGYTF.

The V call is TRBV19, the J call TRBJ2-3; tentative D call: TRBD2 (6 bases). The CDR3 covers 16 residues. V was clipped by 8 bases and J by 1 base, with 19 bases between them. The germline gives CDR1 LNHDA, CDR2 SQIVND (reference sequence). CDR3 nucleotides: TGTGCCAGTGTGAGGAGTTCGGGGACTGGCACAGATACGCAGTATTTT. The encoded protein is CASVRSSGTGTDTQYF.

This clone was counted once. The J gene is TRBJ1-5, the V gene TRBV27; 7 bases line up with TRBD1. This CDR3 spans 12 amino acids. CDR1 is MNHEY, CDR2 SMNVEV, per germline (reference sequence). The J segment lost 6 bases and the V segment lost 11 bases, leaving 7 bases of the junction unmatched. CDR3 sequence reads: CACGQVLQPQHF. CDR3 nucleotides: TGTGCCTGCGGACAGGTTCTTCAGCCCCAGCATTTT.